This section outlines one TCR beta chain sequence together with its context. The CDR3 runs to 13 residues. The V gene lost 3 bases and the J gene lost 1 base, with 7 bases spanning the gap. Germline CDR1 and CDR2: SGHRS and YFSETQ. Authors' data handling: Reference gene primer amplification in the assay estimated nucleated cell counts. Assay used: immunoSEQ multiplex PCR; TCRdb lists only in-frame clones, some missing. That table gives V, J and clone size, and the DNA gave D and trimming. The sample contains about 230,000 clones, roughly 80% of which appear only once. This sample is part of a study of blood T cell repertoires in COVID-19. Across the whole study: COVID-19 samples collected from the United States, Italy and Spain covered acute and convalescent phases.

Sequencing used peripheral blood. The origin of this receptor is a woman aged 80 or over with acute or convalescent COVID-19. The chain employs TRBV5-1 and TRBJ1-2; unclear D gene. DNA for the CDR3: TGCGCCAGCAGCTCCGGGAATAACTATGGCTACACCTTC. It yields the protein CASSSGNNYGYTF. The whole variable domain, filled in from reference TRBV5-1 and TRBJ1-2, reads KAGVTQTPRYLIKTRGQQVTLSCSPISGHRSVSWYQQTPGQGLQFLFEYFSETQRNKGNFPGRFSGRQFSNSRSEMNVSTLELGDSALYLCASSSGNNYGYTFGSGTRLTVV.